The clone carrying this TCR beta chain was counted a few times. Its antigen is not identified. This record comes from a study of T cell repertoires in cytomegalovirus infection. The CDR3 length is 15 residues. The V end lost 1 base, the J end lost 5 bases, and 17 bases lay between the germline ends. The germline V gene has CDR1 DFQATT and CDR2 SNEGSKA (reference sequence). TCRdb independently ran MiXCR on the reads; one entry per CDR3 protein. The repertoire holds approximately 600,000 distinct CDR3 sequences, with approximately 40% as singletons. The receptor comes from a human donor in good health (CMV status not recorded). Some clones in this sample may be carry-over from other donors' samples. The V and J genes are TRBV20-1 and TRBJ1-1; unclear D gene. Sequencing was performed on cultured PBMCs, taken from culture after CMV antigen stimulation. The CDR3 region has the DNA TGCAGTGCTAGAGGTCTCCCGGGCCTGAGGACTGAAGCTTTCTTT. This codes for CSARGLPGLRTEAFF.